Given below is one TCR beta chain in context. No cognate antigen has been identified for it. Per-base qualities were not stored, and no clone one base away is much larger. This entry comes from a study of CD8 T cells in ankylosing spondylitis (TCRdb year 2017). Study-level background: T cell receptor beta repertoires were profiled in healthy donors and ankylosing spondylitis patients so that disease-linked TCR variants could be found. The full study cohort comprised about 25 ankylosing spondylitis patients and 110 or so healthy donors. Samples of peripheral blood were taken, and for ankylosing spondylitis patients, synovial fluid was collected as well. The paper as a whole reports these results and caveats: Some of the motif variants had been reported before in the synovial fluid and blood of reactive arthritis patients, a finding that suggests common disease-initiation mechanisms. According to the report, matched synovial fluid samples from ankylosing spondylitis patients were significantly enriched for the disease-linked clones. The disease-linked clones showed a CD8+ phenotype and occurred at relatively low frequencies in peripheral blood. Blood from ankylosing spondylitis patients appeared to be characterized by a TCR beta motif made up of several highly homologous amino acid variants.

Sequencing used an Illumina MiSeq. TCR beta libraries were prepared by quantitative 5'-RACE with molecular barcodes. As for how the authors treated the data: A new computational method, built on a probabilistic model of VDJ rearrangement, was used to identify disease-linked TCR variants. TCRdb reprocessed the public reads (quality trimming at Q25 with fastp, clone calling with MiXCR) and kept in-frame beta chains. Rows are unified per CDR3 protein, each entry keeping the most common DNA and genes. The authors' filters were not applied to this entry. The sample table holds approximately 25,000 distinct CDR3 sequences, of which around 16% were seen once. The ten top clones hold approximately 27% of the sample. The V end loses 6 bases and the J end loses 5 bases, and a stretch of 13 bases separates them. The CDR3 covers 13 residues, taking in both the cysteine and the phenylalanine. The retained sequence is limited to the CDR3, 39 bases, with the frame set at the first base.

The sequencing sample was made of blood. This clonotype originated in a male donor with ankylosing spondylitis or in good health (not recorded which). The sequence is built from TRBV12-3 or TRBV12-4 and TRBJ2-5; no D gene call is confident. The CDR3 reads as follows: CASRFGDWETQYF. The DNA is TGTGCCAGCAGGTTCGGTGACTGGGAGACCCAGTACTTC.